This T cell receptor (beta chain) came from a study of T cell responses to AZD1222 COVID-19 vaccine. This clone was detected once. Its antigen is not identified. Produced via immunoSEQ multiplex PCR; TCRdb's table is partial and in-frame only. Of some 280,000 clones in the sample, around 92% were seen once. V was clipped by 2 bases and J by 6 bases, with 11 bases between them. Germline V lookup: CDR1 LGHDT, CDR2 YNNKEL (reference sequence). The CDR3 is 13 amino acids. Study conclusions and caveats: Reportedly, close to half of spike-specific TCRs are directed against unmutated variant regions. Clonal diversity was possibly underestimated, and white British individuals and females predominated among donors. Breadth and depth of Spike-specific TCRs rose after two AZD1222 doses. At baseline, just a handful of AZD1222 recipients tested seropositive.

The rearrangement uses TRBV3-1 (or the pseudogene TRBV3-2) and TRBJ2-7, with D perhaps matching TRBD1 (6 bases). The input for sequencing was peripheral blood, taken 28 days after the second AZD1222 dose. This TCR was recovered from an adult who received the AZD1222 COVID-19 vaccine. CDR3 nucleotide sequence: TGTGCCAGCAGCCAAACGCCCAGGGGCGAGCAGTACTTC. Amino acid sequence: CASSQTPRGEQYF.